One and the same sample provided the 7 T cell receptor beta chains below, sequenced in a study of blood T cell repertoires in COVID-19. Some clones are missing from TCRdb's copy, which holds only in-frame ones; the method was immunoSEQ multiplex PCR. The sample includes some 110,000 clones, around 86% of them seen just once. Sequences were obtained from peripheral blood. The source is a man between 45 and 60 years old with acute or convalescent COVID-19.

V and J are TRBV27 and TRBJ1-2, with TRBD1 matching over 10 bases. The CDR3 runs 18 residues. V shed 1 base, J shed 4 bases, and the junction held 12 bases outside the gene matches. Germline assignment: CDR1 MNHEY and CDR2 SMNVEV (reference sequence). The CDR3 sequence: CASSLLTGQGRAGYGYTF. For the CDR3, the DNA is TGTGCCAGCAGTTTATTAACGGGACAGGGGAGAGCCGGCTATGGCTACACCTTC.

The rearrangement uses TRBV2 and TRBJ1-1, with 8 bases lining up with TRBD1. Germline trimming cut 2 bases from V and 6 bases from J; bases unmatched to any gene: 8. Germline CDR1 and CDR2: SNHLY and FYNNEI. The CDR3 has 15 residues. CDR3 sequence reads: CASSEFARGQAEAFF. CDR3 sequence (DNA): TGTGCCAGCAGTGAATTTGCCAGGGGGCAGGCTGAAGCTTTCTTT.

The chain recombines TRBV3-1 (or the pseudogene TRBV3-2) with TRBJ2-1; 9 positions match TRBD2. V lost 2 bases to trimming and J lost 9 bases; unmatched junction nucleotides: 5. The CDR3 length is 14 residues. The germline CDR1 and CDR2 sequences are LGHDT and YNNKEL (reference sequence). The CDR3 nucleotides are TGTGCCAGCAGCCAACGGCGGGAGGGGTTTGAGCAGTTCTTC. Residues: CASSQRREGFEQFF.

The rearrangement uses TRBV5-1 and TRBJ2-1, with 7 bases that match TRBD2. The CDR3 spans 15 residues. Germline loops: CDR1 SGHRS, CDR2 YFSETQ. V lost 0 bases, J lost 3 bases, and 3 bases stayed unmatched. CDR3 coding DNA: TGCGCCAGCAGCTTGGGGAGCGGGATCTACAATGAGCAGTTCTTC. Its protein is CASSLGSGIYNEQFF.

The J gene is TRBJ2-7, the V gene TRBV19; a weak D match, TRBD2 (6 bases). The CDR3 is 14 amino acids. From germline, CDR1 is LNHDA and CDR2 SQIVND (reference sequence). Trimming cost V 9 bases and J 0 bases, with 15 bases left between them. In DNA, the CDR3 is TGTGCCAGCGACAATGGAGGGGACTCCTACGAGCAGTACTTC. Its translation: CASDNGGDSYEQYF.

The chain recombines TRBV30 with TRBJ1-2; the D is unclear. CDR3 size: 16 residues. CDR1 is GTSNPN and CDR2 is SVGIG in the germline V gene (reference sequence). The V end lost 0 bases, the J end lost 1 base, and 15 bases lay between the germline ends. The CDR3 nucleotides are TGTGCCTGGAGTGTAGGAGGAAGGTACCATAACTATGGCTACACCTTC. Amino acids: CAWSVGGRYHNYGYTF.

The rearrangement links TRBV6-5 to TRBJ1-2; D remains ambiguous. CDR1 is MNHEY and CDR2 is SVGAGI in the germline V gene. The V gene lost 6 bases and the J gene lost 1 base, with 9 bases spanning the gap. This CDR3 has 13 amino acids. The CDR3 DNA follows: TGTGCCAGCAGGGCCAGTGTTAACTATGGCTACACCTTC. Encoded protein: CASRASVNYGYTF.